These 29 T cell receptor beta chains were sequenced from one sample in a study of T cells after yellow fever vaccination. TCRdb passed the 5' RACE reads through MiXCR, listing each CDR3 protein once. The data show some 250,000 distinct CDR3 sequences, with 3.6% seen just once and under 20% held by the top ten. Here the sequenced sample was PBMCs, taken 15 days after the yellow fever booster vaccination. The receptors shown here come from a man between 18 and 35 years old who received the YFV17D yellow fever vaccine.

This clonotype was seen many times. The rearrangement joins TRBV6-2 or TRBV6-3 to TRBJ2-2; D assignment may be TRBD1 or TRBD2 (5 bases each). The CDR3 runs 13 residues. Germline V CDR1 and CDR2: MNHEY, SVGEGT. Trimming cost V 8 bases and J 5 bases, with 12 bases left between them. In DNA form, the CDR3 reads TGTGCCAGCGGGACGCCTTCGACCGGGGAGCTGTTTTTT. Its protein is CASGTPSTGELFF.

This clonotype was detected many times. J is TRBJ2-1 and V is TRBV6-4, with 9 positions matching TRBD2. Germline trimming cut 5 bases from V and 4 bases from J; bases unmatched to any gene: 6. Germline CDR1 reads MRHNA; CDR2 reads SNTAGT. The CDR3 contains 15 residues. This CDR3 reads CASSISGGQYNEQFF. The CDR3 bases are TGTGCCAGCAGTATCAGCGGGGGGCAATACAATGAGCAGTTCTTC.

This clonotype has at least ten counts. V gene TRBV7-9 combines with J gene TRBJ2-4; D tentatively reads TRBD1 or TRBD2 (5 bases each). This CDR3 contains 16 residues. CDR1 is SEHNR, CDR2 FQNEAQ, per germline (reference sequence). The ends were cut back, 11 bases at V and 0 bases at J, with 20 bases in the middle. The CDR3 protein is CAVEGRPNLAKNIQYF. In nucleotides, the CDR3 is TGTGCCGTCGAGGGACGGCCCAATCTAGCCAAAAACATTCAGTACTTC.

This clonotype was counted at least ten times. The chain carries TRBV6-4 and TRBJ2-7, with 9 nucleotides matching TRBD1. With 9 bases clipped from V and 3 bases from J, the junction kept 6 bases outside the gene matches. The germline gives CDR1 MRHNA, CDR2 SNTAGT. CDR3 size: 13 residues. Here the CDR3 reads CARGTGPRYEQYV. CDR3 bases: TGTGCCAGGGGGACAGGGCCCCGCTACGAGCAGTACGTC.

The sample holds many counts of this clonotype. The chain has TRBV5-1 and TRBJ2-3; tentatively, D is TRBD2 (7 bases). Looked up from germline, CDR1 is SGHRS and CDR2 is YFSETQ. This CDR3 comprises 15 residues. Trimming took off 0 bases at V and 5 bases at J, with 13 bases between the two ends. CDR3 residues: CASSLDGGAIDTQYF. CDR3 DNA: TGCGCCAGCAGCTTGGATGGGGGGGCCATAGATACGCAGTATTTT.

This clonotype showed up many times. The chain links TRBV7-6 to TRBJ2-2; possibly TRBD1 for D (6 bases). The CDR3 length is 13 residues. Germline V gene sequence: CDR1 SGHVS, CDR2 FNYEAQ. V lost 2 bases and J lost 13, with 14 bases in between. The CDR3 loop reads CASSLSSGERLFF. In DNA form, the CDR3 reads TGTGCCAGCAGCTTAAGCTCAGGGGAAAGGCTGTTTTTT.

This clonotype was recorded at least ten times. The V call is TRBV5-1, the J call TRBJ2-1; D gene uncertain. CDR1 is SGHRS, CDR2 YFSETQ, per germline. The germline V and J ends were trimmed by 0 bases and 8 bases, with 12 bases remaining between them. The CDR3 is 14 amino acids. The CDR3 DNA sequence: TGCGCCAGCAGCTTGGAGGGCCGTGGGGATGAGCAGTTCTTC. This gives the protein CASSLEGRGDEQFF.

Many counts were recorded for this clonotype. This sequence joins TRBV5-5 and TRBJ2-3; TRBD1 is a possible D gene (6 bases). Germline CDR1 is SGHKS and CDR2 is YYEKEE (reference sequence). V dropped 4 bases and J dropped 5 bases, with 14 bases sitting between them. The CDR3 is 14 residues long. The CDR3 sequence is CASSPLQGRDTQYF. In DNA, the CDR3 is TGTGCCAGCAGCCCTCTTCAGGGGAGAGATACGCAGTATTTT.

This clonotype was seen repeatedly, ten times or more. The V call is TRBV5-1, the J call TRBJ2-1; possibly TRBD1 for D (6 bases). CDR3 length equals 16 residues. Deletions cut 3 bases from V and 4 bases from J, with 17 bases between. Germline V CDR1 and CDR2: SGHRS, YFSETQ. Written as DNA, the CDR3 is TGCGCCAGCAGCTCGGGACAACCGAAGACTTACAATGAGCAGTTCTTC. Protein: CASSSGQPKTYNEQFF.

This clonotype came up many times. This chain uses TRBV6-2 or TRBV6-3 with TRBJ2-7, with TRBD1 as a possible D gene (6 bases). Germline V lookup: CDR1 MNHEY, CDR2 SVGEGT. The ends were cut back, 8 bases at V and 6 bases at J, with 17 bases in the middle. The CDR3 length is 13 residues. CDR3 DNA sequence: TGTGCCAGCGGAACCTCCAGGGGCGGCGAGCAGTACTTC. This encodes CASGTSRGGEQYF.

This clonotype has at least ten counts. The rearrangement joins TRBV25-1 to TRBJ1-4; 9 nucleotides align to TRBD1. CDR3 length: 14 amino acids. V was clipped by 6 bases and J by 8 bases; unmatched bases: 7. Germline CDR1 is MGHDK and CDR2 is SYGVNS. The CDR3 DNA sequence: TGTGCCAGCAGCCCGGGACAGGGATGGGAAAAACTGTTTTTT. It encodes CASSPGQGWEKLFF.

This clonotype was observed at least ten times. V and J are TRBV19 and TRBJ2-7; D gene ambiguous. Germline lookup yields CDR1 LNHDA and CDR2 SQIVND (reference sequence). The CDR3 loop spans 15 amino acids. V lost 4 bases and J 6 bases, leaving 19 bases between the germline ends. The CDR3 here is CASSRKAVGLLEQYF. The CDR3 DNA sequence: TGTGCCAGTAGTAGAAAGGCGGTCGGGCTCCTCGAGCAGTACTTC.

This clonotype was seen at least ten times. The chain joins TRBV4-1 to TRBJ1-6, with 7 positions matching TRBD1. The V and J ends lost 0 bases and 0 bases, in that order; junction bases with no gene match: 17. This CDR3 comprises 22 residues. The germline V gene has CDR1 MGHRA and CDR2 YSYEKL. The CDR3 loop reads CASSQDWRPGQPYSSYNSPLHF. The CDR3 DNA reads TGCGCCAGCAGCCAAGATTGGAGGCCGGGACAGCCATACTCCTCCTATAATTCACCCCTCCACTTT.

This clonotype was recorded many times. The rearrangement uses TRBV5-5 and TRBJ2-7; no clear D. This CDR3 is 12 amino acids long. Trimming pared 2 bases from V and 7 bases from J, leaving 10 bases between. Germline-derived CDR1 and CDR2 are SGHKS and YYEKEE (reference sequence). The CDR3 DNA reads as TGTGCCAGCAGCTTTGTAGGTTATGAGCAGTACGTC. Translating gives CASSFVGYEQYV.

V gene TRBV4-3 combines with J gene TRBJ1-5; weak D call: TRBD1 (6 bases). V lost 0 bases, J lost 9 bases, and 12 bases lay in between. Germline V gene sequence: CDR1 LGHNA, CDR2 YSLEER. This CDR3 contains 14 residues. The CDR3 DNA reads as TGCGCCAGCAGCCAAGATACAGGGAGTATGCCCCAGCATTTT. It codes for CASSQDTGSMPQHF.

In its sample, this clonotype was seen many times. This chain connects TRBV5-1 to TRBJ1-2; weak D call: TRBD1 (6 bases). The CDR3 contains 15 residues. Germline V gene sequence: CDR1 SGHRS, CDR2 YFSETQ. Trimming pared 0 bases from V and 8 bases from J, leaving 17 bases between. The CDR3 protein is CASSLGDIFSRGYTF. CDR3 in DNA: TGCGCCAGCAGCTTGGGGGACATCTTCTCGCGGGGCTACACCTTC.

This clonotype was recorded at least ten times. V is TRBV28 and J is TRBJ2-2; D is ambiguous. Germline V gene lookup returns CDR1 MDHEN and CDR2 SYDVKM. The V end lost 3 bases, the J end lost 3 bases, and 8 bases lay between the germline ends. The length of the CDR3 is 14 residues. The chain's CDR3 is CASSFRAHTGELFF. DNA for the CDR3: TGTGCCAGCAGTTTCCGGGCGCACACCGGGGAGCTGTTTTTT.

This clonotype was detected many times. CDR3 in amino acids: CASSPPAWETQYF. DNA for the CDR3: TGTGCCAGCAGCCCACCGGCGTGGGAGACCCAGTACTTC. J is TRBJ2-5 and V is TRBV7-2; no clear D. Germline V gene data show CDR1 as SGHTA and CDR2 as FQGNSA. Trimming left V 5 bases short and J 5 bases short, with 12 bases between. This CDR3 has 13 amino acids.

This clonotype appeared many times. The chain uses TRBV6-2 or TRBV6-3 and TRBJ2-1, with D unclear. CDR1 and CDR2 (germline): MNHEY, SVGEGT. CDR3 length equals 15 residues. Deletions cut 8 bases from V and 4 bases from J, with 18 bases between. In nucleotides, the CDR3 is TGTGCCAGCGGGTACACGTGGGGAACTTACAATGAGCAGTTCTTC. This sequence encodes CASGYTWGTYNEQFF.

CDR3 DNA sequence: TGCGCCAGCAAAGGGGGCTTGGGTGGTGAGACCCAGTACTTC. It is translated as CASKGGLGGETQYF. The rearrangement joins TRBV5-1 to TRBJ2-5; 7 bases map to TRBD1. Unmatched junction bases numbered 10, after V lost 6 bases and J lost 5 bases. Per germline, CDR1 SGHRS and CDR2 YFSETQ. The CDR3 sequence is 14 residues long.

There are many counts of this clonotype. The chain couples TRBV28 to TRBJ2-7; the D call may be TRBD1 or TRBD2 (6 bases each). The CDR3 totals 15 residues. V gave up 5 bases and J gave up 2 bases, with 16 bases separating them. Germline CDR1 and CDR2: MDHEN and SYDVKM. The CDR3 sequence is CASSRVGGITYEQYF. CDR3 coding DNA: TGTGCCAGCAGTAGAGTAGGGGGGATCACCTACGAGCAGTACTTC.

This clonotype was recorded at least ten times. The chain has TRBV12-3 or TRBV12-4 and TRBJ2-7; a possible D gene is TRBD1 (6 bases). The CDR3 consists of 13 residues. V gave up 6 bases and J gave up 2 bases, with 11 bases separating them. The CDR3 reads CASRSDSPYEQYF. For the CDR3, the DNA is TGTGCCAGCAGGTCGGACAGCCCCTACGAGCAGTACTTC.

A remark on this clonotype: A much bigger clone sits one base away, suggesting this may be a read error. The rearrangement joins TRBV5-4 to TRBJ1-2; 11 bases line up with TRBD1. The germline gives CDR1 SGHNT, CDR2 YYREEE (reference sequence). The CDR3 extends over 13 amino acids. CDR3 DNA sequence: TGTGCCAGCGCGGACAGGGGGCTCTATGACTACACCTTC. Amino acids: CASADRGLYDYTF.

This clonotype has at least ten counts. The chain carries TRBV7-2 and TRBJ2-5; TRBD2 agrees at 10 bases. The germline CDR1 and CDR2 sequences are SGHTA and FQGNSA. With 4 bases clipped from V and 4 bases from J, the junction kept 6 bases outside the gene matches. The CDR3 extends over 15 amino acids. CDR3 DNA: TGTGCCAGCAGCTACCAGCGGGGGGGCGGAGAGACCCAGTACTTC. Translated: CASSYQRGGGETQYF. Full variable domain (missing parts from reference TRBV7-2 and TRBJ2-5): GAGVSQSPSNKVTEKGKDVELRCDPISGHTALYWYRQSLGQGLEFLIYFQGNSAPDKSGLPSDRFSAERTGGSVSTLTIQRTQQEDSAVYLCASSYQRGGGETQYFGPGTRLLVL.

This clonotype was observed many times. The chain employs TRBV6-2 or TRBV6-3 and TRBJ2-3; D call uncertain. CDR1 is MNHEY and CDR2 is SVGEGT in the germline V gene. Trimming took off 6 bases at V and 2 bases at J, with 27 bases between the two ends. The CDR3 totals 19 residues. The CDR3 spells CASSYHPSISGWVTDTQYF. The DNA of the CDR3 is TGTGCCAGCAGCTACCACCCATCGATTTCTGGATGGGTCACAGATACGCAGTATTTT.

The chain is built from TRBV19 and TRBJ1-5, with D possibly being TRBD1 (5 bases). Trimming stripped 6 bases from V and 4 bases from J, with 16 bases between. The CDR3 consists of 15 residues. Germline assignment: CDR1 LNHDA and CDR2 SQIVND (reference sequence). The CDR3 loop is CASSHRQPENQPQHF. The CDR3 coding sequence is TGTGCCAGTAGCCACCGACAGCCCGAAAATCAGCCCCAGCATTTT.

This clonotype was counted ten times or more. The rearrangement uses TRBV15 and TRBJ2-2, with D possibly TRBD2 on 5 matching bases. Germline V lookup: CDR1 LNHNV, CDR2 YYDKDF (reference sequence). The CDR3 extends over 14 amino acids. V was clipped by 3 bases and J by 3 bases, with 8 bases between them. This CDR3 is CATSRPGYTGELFF. For the CDR3, the DNA is TGTGCCACCAGCAGGCCGGGGTACACCGGGGAGCTGTTTTTT.

Ten or more counts support this clonotype. The genes are TRBV10-3 and TRBJ2-7; weak D call: TRBD2 (5 bases). Trimming removed 4 bases at V and 1 base at J, with 11 bases between. The V gene's germline CDR1 is ENHRY and CDR2 SYGVKD. The CDR3 totals 14 residues. The CDR3 coding sequence is TGTGCCATCAGTGCTATATCGGGGTCCTACGAGCAGTACGTC. This codes for CAISAISGSYEQYV.

This clonotype was recorded many times. The rearrangement links TRBV5-1 to TRBJ1-5; D is possibly TRBD1 (5 bases). Trimming took 0 bases from V and 6 from J, leaving 10 bases between them. The CDR3 spans 14 residues. CDR1 is SGHRS and CDR2 is YFSETQ in the germline V gene. The CDR3 loop is CASSLGMGGQPQHF. DNA of the CDR3: TGCGCCAGCAGCTTGGGCATGGGGGGTCAGCCCCAGCATTTT.